The 25 T cell receptor beta chains given below trace back to one sample, sequenced in a study of CD8 T cells in Susac syndrome. Random hexamers were used to reverse transcribe the RNA input (about 0.5 to 1 ug). TCRdb independently ran MiXCR on the immunoSEQ multiplex PCR reads; one entry per CDR3 protein. The sample lists a few hundred thousand distinct CDR3 sequences; roughly 94% were seen once. The sample taken for sequencing was CD4+ T cells from PBMCs. The receptors come from a human donor with multiple sclerosis.

The chain uses TRBV27 and TRBJ2-7; D remains unclear. Germline CDR1 reads MNHEY; CDR2 reads SMNVEV (reference sequence). The CDR3 runs 14 residues. V was shortened by 6 bases and J by 0 bases, with 12 bases between the two germline ends. This chain's CDR3 is CASSRMGSSYEQYV. The CDR3, as DNA: TGTGCCAGCAGCCGCATGGGCAGCTCCTACGAGCAGTACGTC.

The rearrangement joins TRBV29-1 to TRBJ2-5; D ambiguous. V gave up 5 bases and J gave up 9 bases, with 10 bases separating them. Germline V gene sequence: CDR1 SQVTM, CDR2 ANQGSEA. The CDR3 extends over 10 amino acids. The CDR3 nucleotides read TGCAGCGTTTCCACCTTGGCCCAGTACTTC. Translating it yields CSVSTLAQYF.

The chain combines TRBV6-5 with TRBJ2-2, with D possibly matching TRBD2 (5 bases). Looked up from germline, CDR1 is MNHEY and CDR2 is SVGAGI. Trimming left V 5 bases short and J 11 bases short, with 9 bases between. CDR3 length: 11 amino acids. The CDR3 nucleotides are TGTGCCAGCAGTAGAACTAGTGAGCTGTTTTTT. Translating gives CASSRTSELFF.

The chain employs TRBV25-1 and TRBJ1-2; D uncertain. Trimming left V 5 bases short and J 6 bases short, with 13 bases between. The CDR3 length is 13 residues. Per the germline V gene, CDR1 is MGHDK and CDR2 is SYGVNS. CDR3 sequence: CASSRKGGDGYTF. The CDR3 DNA sequence: TGTGCCAGCAGTCGGAAGGGTGGGGATGGCTACACCTTC.

The chain couples TRBV20-1 to TRBJ1-1, with D possibly TRBD1 on 5 matching bases. The CDR3 spans 15 residues. The germline CDR1 and CDR2 sequences are DFQATT and SNEGSKA (reference sequence). V was trimmed by 2 bases and J by 10 bases, leaving 23 bases between them. Here the CDR3 DNA reads TGCAGTGCTAGATCCTACCGGGACCAAGGAGAGGTAGCTTTCTTT. Translating gives CSARSYRDQGEVAFF.

The chain uses TRBV20-1 and TRBJ1-1; TRBD1 might be the D (5 bases). The CDR3 covers 13 residues. With 5 bases removed from V and 1 base from J, the gap between germline ends came to 11 bases. Germline CDR1 is DFQATT and CDR2 is SNEGSKA (reference sequence). CDR3 in DNA: TGCAGTGCTTTTCAGGGCCCGAACACTGAAGCTTTCTTT. Its translation is CSAFQGPNTEAFF.

This clonotype was seen more than once but under ten times. The V gene is TRBV12-5, the J gene TRBJ2-2; unclear D gene. The CDR3 loop spans 14 amino acids. The V and J ends lost 1 base and 7 bases respectively, with 10 bases between them. The germline gives CDR1 LGHNT, CDR2 FRNRAP. The CDR3 DNA reads TGTGCTAGTGGTTTGGACCAGGTCGGCGGGGAGCTGTTTTTT. It is translated as CASGLDQVGGELFF.

The CDR3 here is CASSALAGGQETQYF. In DNA form, the CDR3 reads TGTGCCAGCAGCGCACTAGCGGGGGGACAGGAGACCCAGTACTTC. The rearrangement uses TRBV9 and TRBJ2-5, with 12 bases fitting TRBD2. CDR1 and CDR2 (germline): SGDLS, YYNGEE. The V gene end was trimmed by 3 bases and the J gene end by 5 bases; junction bases not matched to a gene: 5. The CDR3 runs to 15 residues.

V is TRBV9 and J is TRBJ2-1; 11 bases map to TRBD2. Germline CDR1 SGDLS, CDR2 YYNGEE. J gave up 6 bases and V 4 bases, and 6 bases lay outside the gene matches. The CDR3 is 15 amino acids. The CDR3 DNA reads as TGTGCCAGCAGCAACATAGCGGGGGGGCTCAATGAGCAGTTCTTC. Translated, it gives CASSNIAGGLNEQFF.

This clonotype was counted a single time. The chain has TRBV7-9 and TRBJ1-5, with a tentative D call TRBD1 (6 bases). The germline V gene encodes CDR1 SEHNR and CDR2 FQNEAQ (reference sequence). Trimming removed 5 bases from V and 4 bases from J, with 15 bases in between. The CDR3 spans 15 residues. The CDR3 DNA is TGTGCCAGCAGCCCCAGGGGAGACCTTAATCAGCCCCAGCATTTT. Protein sequence: CASSPRGDLNQPQHF.

The chain uses TRBV12-3 or TRBV12-4 and TRBJ2-3, with 8 positions matching TRBD2. The length of the CDR3 is 15 residues. The ends lost 2 bases at V and 4 bases at J; junction bases unmatched: 5. The CDR3, as DNA: TGTGCCAGCAGTTTATCGGCGGGGGGCTCAGATACGCAGTATTTT. The encoded protein is CASSLSAGGSDTQYF.

The sample holds a few counts of this clonotype. The gene calls are TRBV30 and TRBJ2-4; 8 bases are a match to TRBD1. Germline lookup yields CDR1 GTSNPN and CDR2 SVGIG (reference sequence). The CDR3 length is 11 residues. With V trimmed by 6 bases and J by 11 bases, 6 bases remained unmatched. CDR3 sequence: CACSAGQVQYF. The CDR3 region has the DNA TGTGCCTGCTCCGCGGGACAGGTTCAGTACTTC.

The V call is TRBV29-1, the J call TRBJ1-1; no reliable D call. Germline CDR1 reads SQVTM; CDR2 reads ANQGSEA. This CDR3 has 11 residues. The V end lost 4 bases, the J end lost 7 bases, and 10 bases lay between the germline ends. This CDR3 reads CSVAISIEAFF. CDR3 nucleotides: TGCAGCGTTGCGATTTCGATTGAAGCTTTCTTT.

The chain joins TRBV7-9 to TRBJ1-1; D is unclear. The CDR3 runs to 12 residues. CDR1 and CDR2 from the germline V gene are SEHNR and FQNEAQ (reference sequence). Trimming stripped 1 base from V and 11 bases from J, with 11 bases between. The CDR3 DNA reads as TGTGCCAGCAGCTTAGGGGTCGGTCGGGCTTTCTTT. Its protein is CASSLGVGRAFF.

This clonotype was seen a single time. The rearrangement uses TRBV5-4 and TRBJ2-2, with D possibly TRBD2 on 5 matching bases. The V gene's germline CDR1 is SGHNT and CDR2 YYREEE (reference sequence). The CDR3 length is 15 residues. V was shortened by 4 bases and J by 2 bases, with 12 bases between the two germline ends. In DNA, the CDR3 is TGTGCCAGCAGCGCGAGACTATTAAACACCGGGGAGCTGTTTTTT. Translated, it gives CASSARLLNTGELFF.

This chain joins TRBV6-2 or TRBV6-3 and TRBJ2-5; D unresolved. Germline-derived CDR1 and CDR2 are MNHEY and SVGEGT. This CDR3 spans 13 amino acids. The V gene lost 7 bases and the J gene lost 0 bases, with 9 bases spanning the gap. The CDR3: CASMVGYQETQYF. The DNA for the CDR3 is TGTGCCAGCATGGTGGGGTACCAAGAGACCCAGTACTTC.

The chain carries TRBV19 and TRBJ1-1; no clear D. The CDR3 loop spans 13 amino acids. V gave up 6 bases and J gave up 0 bases, with 8 bases separating them. Germline CDR1 and CDR2: LNHDA and SQIVND (reference sequence). The CDR3 spells CASRTFMNTEAFF. The CDR3 DNA reads TGTGCCAGTAGGACGTTCATGAACACTGAAGCTTTCTTT.

This chain connects TRBV12-5 to TRBJ1-1; no reliable D call. This CDR3 has 14 residues. The V end was cut by 5 bases, the J end by 1 base, with 11 bases between. CDR1 LGHNT and CDR2 FRNRAP come from the germline V gene. Here the CDR3 DNA reads TGTGCTAGTGGTGTAACCCGGGGGAACACTGAAGCTTTCTTT. Translated: CASGVTRGNTEAFF.

The chain has TRBV7-9 and TRBJ2-1; 7 bases align to TRBD2. Germline assignment: CDR1 SEHNR and CDR2 FQNEAQ (reference sequence). This CDR3 spans 14 amino acids. V lost 7 bases to trimming and J lost 4 bases; unmatched junction nucleotides: 7. CDR3 DNA sequence: TGTGCCAGCAACCGACTAGCAGGGTACAATGAGCAGTTCTTC. This encodes CASNRLAGYNEQFF. The whole variable domain, remainder taken from reference TRBV7-9 and TRBJ2-1, is DTGVSQNPRHKITKRGQNVTFRCDPISEHNRLYWYRQTLGQGPEFLTYFQNEAQLEKSRLLSDRFSAERPKGSFSTLEIQRTEQGDSAMYLCASNRLAGYNEQFFGPGTRLTVL.

The rearrangement links TRBV11-2 to TRBJ2-1, with TRBD2 as a possible D gene (6 bases). The CDR3 spans 15 residues. V gave up 6 bases and J gave up 0 bases, with 12 bases separating them. CDR1 SGHAT and CDR2 FQNNGV come from the germline V gene. The CDR3, as DNA: TGTGCCAGCAGGCGGAGGGCTTCCTCCTACAATGAGCAGTTCTTC. Its translation: CASRRRASSYNEQFF. Complete variable domain (other parts from reference TRBV11-2 and TRBJ2-1): EAGVAQSPRYKIIEKRQSVAFWCNPISGHATLYWYQQILGQGPKLLIQFQNNGVVDDSQLPKDRFSAERLKGVDSTLKIQPAKLEDSAVYLCASRRRASSYNEQFFGPGTRLTVL.

This clonotype was counted between two and nine times. The chain links TRBV20-1 to TRBJ2-4; no clear D gene. The CDR3 sequence is 14 residues long. The germline V and J ends were trimmed by 3 bases and 0 bases, with 9 bases remaining between them. Germline V gives CDR1 DFQATT, CDR2 SNEGSKA (reference sequence). The CDR3 bases are TGCAGTGCTAGCCCTTCCTTAGCCAAAAACATTCAGTACTTC. It is translated as CSASPSLAKNIQYF.

The V call is TRBV7-9, the J call TRBJ1-6; the D is unclear. Germline V gene data show CDR1 as SEHNR and CDR2 as FQNEAQ (reference sequence). This CDR3 region has 15 residues. The V and J ends lost 5 bases and 10 bases respectively, with 18 bases between them. The CDR3 loop is CASSLGAGEESPLHF. The CDR3 region has the DNA TGTGCCAGCAGCCTAGGTGCGGGAGAGGAATCACCCCTCCACTTT. Complete variable domain (other parts from reference TRBV7-9 and TRBJ1-6): DTGVSQNPRHKITKRGQNVTFRCDPISEHNRLYWYRQTLGQGPEFLTYFQNEAQLEKSRLLSDRFSAERPKGSFSTLEIQRTEQGDSAMYLCASSLGAGEESPLHFGNGTRLTVT.

The CDR3 region has the DNA TGTGCCAGCAGCCAAGCCGCCCTCAACACAGATACGCAGTATTTT. Translated, it gives CASSQAALNTDTQYF. V usage is TRBV3-1 and J usage is TRBJ2-3; D not certain. Germline CDR1 reads LGHDT; CDR2 reads YNNKEL (reference sequence). This CDR3 spans 15 amino acids. Trimming removed 1 base from V and 2 bases from J, with 10 bases in between.

DNA of the CDR3: TGTGCCAGCAGCTCCCAGGGTTACGATGGCTACACCTTC. Its protein is CASSSQGYDGYTF. This chain links TRBV7-9 with TRBJ1-2; TRBD1 is a possible D gene (5 bases). This CDR3 comprises 13 residues. Per the germline V gene, CDR1 is SEHNR and CDR2 is FQNEAQ (reference sequence). V was cut by 4 bases and J by 6 bases, with 12 bases left in between.

This chain joins TRBV20-1 and TRBJ1-2; no reliable D call. CDR3 size: 11 residues. CDR1 is DFQATT, CDR2 SNEGSKA, per germline (reference sequence). V shed 4 bases and J shed 8 bases, with 11 bases lying between them. The CDR3: CSAKGLTGYTF. CDR3 bases: TGCAGTGCTAAGGGATTGACCGGCTACACCTTC.